The present T cell receptor (beta chain) was sequenced within a study of T cells expressing NK-cell markers. Study at large: All TCR beta repertoires analysed originated from sorted CD3+CD56+NKG2C+, CD3+CD56+NKG2C- and CD3+CD56-NKG2C+ T cells. Findings and limits, study-wide: Four of the donors also had these clonotypes leading their CD3+CD56-NKG2C+ fraction. Expanded NKG2C+ T cell clones were not confirmed as HCMV-specific.

Researchers built TCR beta cDNA using 5'RACE template switching with UMIs. TCRdb processed the 5' RACE reads again and assigns one entry to each CDR3 protein, with no DNA. The table for this sample gives 250,000 to 300,000 distinct CDR3 sequences. Germline CDR1 and CDR2: SGHAT and FQNNGV. The CDR3 is 15 amino acids. As to this clonotype: Its antigen is not identified.

The TCR comes from a woman between 18 and 70 years old in good health. Specimen: blood T cells: a sorted CD56 or NKG2C T cell subset, CD4+ or CD8+ T cells, or bulk PBMC T cells (not recorded which). The chain couples TRBV11-2 to TRBJ2-4; TCRdb selects TRBD1, and the lack of DNA leaves this call unchecked. This CDR3 reads CASSYTGTGTDIQYF.